These T cell receptor beta chains were read from a single sample in a study of cytomegalovirus exposure and HLA in healthy donors. Sequencing was performed with immunoSEQ multiplex PCR; in TCRdb, only in-frame clones are kept and a portion is missing. This table holds roughly 230,000 clones, about 92% found once. Specimen: PBMCs. The receptors derive from a woman under 40 in good health and CMV-seronegative. Each CDR3 is given with its conserved first and last residue. D genes are given only for firm matches.

>TRBJ1-5|NA|15|TRBV5-1
CASSLGGISNQPQHF
TGCGCCAGCAGCTTGGGAGGAATTAGCAATCAGCCCCAGCATTTT
>TRBJ2-7|NA|13|TRBV21-1
CASRQYYSYEQYF
TGTGCCAGCAGACAGTATTACTCCTACGAGCAGTACTTC
>TRBJ2-3|NA|12|TRBV9
CASSVSSDTQYF
TGTGCCAGCAGCGTCAGCTCGGATACGCAGTATTTT
>TRBJ2-2|NA|14|TRBV15
CATSRQRSTGELFF
TGTGCCACCAGCCGACAGCGATCCACCGGGGAGCTGTTTTTT
>TRBJ1-3|NA|15|TRBV7-8
CASSLIGGSGNTIYF
TGTGCCAGCAGCTTAATCGGAGGGTCTGGAAACACCATATATTTT
>TRBJ2-7|TRBD1|15|TRBV6-1
CASSIRTGQPYEQYF
TGTGCCAGCAGTATAAGGACGGGACAGCCCTACGAGCAGTACTTC
>TRBJ1-1|NA|13|TRBV28
CASSGSLNTEAFF
TGTGCCAGCAGTGGTTCCCTGAACACTGAAGCTTTCTTT
>TRBJ1-5|NA|15|TRBV28
CASTEGQGNYQPQHF
TGTGCCAGCACCGAAGGGCAGGGTAACTATCAGCCCCAGCATTTT
>TRBJ2-7|NA|14|TRBV29-1
CSVGSRAQGNEQYF
TGCAGCGTTGGGTCACGCGCACAGGGTAACGAGCAGTACTTC
>TRBJ2-1|TRBD2|17|TRBV27
CASSLWGREGLSNEQFF
TGTGCCAGCAGTTTATGGGGGCGGGAGGGCCTGTCGAATGAGCAGTTCTTC
>TRBJ2-4|NA|15|TRBV2
CASSEMEGAKNIQYF
TGTGCCAGCAGTGAAATGGAGGGAGCCAAAAACATTCAGTACTTC
>TRBJ2-3|NA|14|TRBV27
CATGPESVSDTQYF
TGTGCCACCGGCCCTGAGTCGGTTTCAGATACGCAGTATTTT
>TRBJ2-1|NA|11|TRBV4-3
CASSQGNEQFF
TGCGCCAGCAGCCAAGGCAATGAGCAGTTCTTC
>TRBJ1-3|NA|16|TRBV28
CASSLGVHHSGNTIYF
TGTGCCAGCAGTTTAGGGGTACACCACTCTGGAAACACCATATATTTT
>TRBJ2-1|TRBD2|15|TRBV27
CASTLAGGPGYEQFF
TGTGCCAGCACCCTAGCGGGAGGGCCGGGCTATGAGCAGTTCTTC
>TRBJ2-7|TRBD1|14|TRBV6-6
CASSRQGSPYEQYF
TGTGCCAGCAGTCGACAGGGGAGCCCCTACGAGCAGTACTTC
>TRBJ2-3|TRBD2|17|TRBV6-4
CASSPKLLAGGGDTQYF
TGTGCCAGCAGTCCTAAGTTACTAGCGGGAGGTGGAGATACGCAGTATTTT
>TRBJ1-1|NA|12|TRBV6-4
CASSDWGGRTFF
TGTGCCAGCAGTGACTGGGGAGGGAGGACTTTCTTT